The 23 T cell receptor beta chains reported below all come from one sample, sequenced in a study of OX40 agonist ivuxolimab in advanced cancers. Libraries were prepared by immunoSEQ multiplex PCR; TCRdb keeps only in-frame clonotypes and omits some of them. The table records around 65,000 clones, approximately 80% of them present only once. The sequencing used CD4+ or CD8+ T cells sorted from blood, collected in a trial of the OX40 agonist ivuxolimab. These receptors were obtained from an adult with an advanced solid tumor such as melanoma, head and neck, liver or kidney cancer.

The chain uses TRBV29-1 and TRBJ2-1; 9 bases match TRBD2. J gave up 9 bases and V 4 bases, and 10 bases lay outside the gene matches. The CDR3 covers 14 residues. Looked up from germline, CDR1 is SQVTM and CDR2 is ANQGSEA. CDR3 region: CSVGTGTSIGEQFF. The CDR3 coding sequence is TGCAGCGTTGGCACCGGGACTAGCATCGGTGAGCAGTTCTTC.

The V gene is TRBV6-5, the J gene TRBJ1-1, with D unresolved. V was clipped by 2 bases and J by 7 bases, with 5 bases between them. This CDR3 has 11 amino acids. Germline CDR1 and CDR2: MNHEY and SVGAGI. Here the CDR3 reads CASSYRNEAFF. The CDR3 DNA sequence: TGTGCCAGCAGTTACAGGAATGAAGCTTTCTTT.

The chain carries TRBV6-1 and TRBJ1-5; 7 positions match TRBD1. V was pared by 6 bases and J by 2 bases, with 7 bases of the junction left unmatched. Germline CDR1 reads MNHNS; CDR2 reads SASEGT. This CDR3 spans 15 amino acids. CDR3 loop: CASSKDRAGNQPQHF. The CDR3 bases are TGTGCCAGCAGCAAAGACAGGGCTGGCAATCAGCCCCAGCATTTT.

J is TRBJ2-3 and V is TRBV18, with a weak D call TRBD2 (6 bases). Trimming removed 3 bases from V and 0 bases from J, with 13 bases in between. Looked up from germline, CDR1 is KGHSH and CDR2 is LQKENI. The CDR3 is 16 residues long. As DNA, the CDR3 is TGTGCCAGCTCACCGAGCGGGTCTACTAGCACAGATACGCAGTATTTT. It is translated as CASSPSGSTSTDTQYF.

This sequence joins TRBV5-1 and TRBJ2-1, with TRBD1 as a possible D gene (5 bases). Germline-derived CDR1 and CDR2 are SGHRS and YFSETQ. The V and J ends lost 0 bases and 3 bases respectively, with 13 bases between them. This CDR3 is built from 16 residues. Here the CDR3 reads CASSLGQNSLYNEQFF. In DNA, the CDR3 is TGCGCCAGCAGCTTGGGACAGAACTCCCTCTACAATGAGCAGTTCTTC. Based on the CDR3 plus reference TRBV5-1 and TRBJ2-1, the full variable domain is KAGVTQTPRYLIKTRGQQVTLSCSPISGHRSVSWYQQTPGQGLQFLFEYFSETQRNKGNFPGRFSGRQFSNSRSEMNVSTLELGDSALYLCASSLGQNSLYNEQFFGPGTRLTVL.

The chain couples TRBV5-4 to TRBJ2-7; perhaps TRBD2 as D (6 bases). The germline V gene has CDR1 SGHNT and CDR2 YYREEE (reference sequence). The CDR3 is 14 residues long. The germline V and J ends were trimmed by 3 bases and 7 bases, with 17 bases remaining between them. CDR3 loop: CASSSPGVQREQYF. CDR3 DNA: TGTGCCAGCAGCTCCCCGGGGGTCCAGAGAGAGCAGTACTTC.

The chain uses TRBV5-4 and TRBJ1-1; D perhaps matches TRBD1 (6 bases). CDR1 is SGHNT and CDR2 is YYREEE in the germline V gene (reference sequence). This CDR3 has 16 residues. Trimming cost V 2 bases and J 1 base, with 15 bases left between them. This CDR3 is CASSFPGHLQNTEAFF. The CDR3 nucleotides read TGTGCCAGCAGCTTTCCGGGACACCTCCAGAACACTGAAGCTTTCTTT.

V usage is TRBV19 and J usage is TRBJ1-5; TRBD1 agrees at 7 bases. V was pared by 4 bases and J by 7 bases, with 10 bases of the junction left unmatched. The CDR3 runs to 15 residues. Germline V gene data show CDR1 as LNHDA and CDR2 as SQIVND (reference sequence). Written as DNA, the CDR3 is TGTGCCAGTAGTAAAAGACAGGGCGGAGTACAGCCCCAGCATTTT. Its protein is CASSKRQGGVQPQHF.

The rearrangement links TRBV20-1 to TRBJ2-1, with D possibly being TRBD1 (5 bases). CDR1 is DFQATT, CDR2 SNEGSKA, per germline (reference sequence). The CDR3 has 11 amino acids. Trimming took 4 bases from V and 7 from J, leaving 8 bases between them. The CDR3 sequence is CSATRANEQFF. The CDR3 nucleotides read TGCAGTGCTACCAGGGCTAATGAGCAGTTCTTC.

This rearrangement joins TRBV10-3 to TRBJ1-5; D gene ambiguous. The CDR3 is made up of 13 amino acids. The V end was cut by 3 bases, the J end by 4 bases, with 7 bases between. Germline V gene data show CDR1 as ENHRY and CDR2 as SYGVKD. The CDR3 spells CAISEEVNQPQHF. The CDR3 nucleotides read TGTGCCATCAGTGAAGAAGTTAATCAGCCCCAGCATTTT.

This clone has just one count. The chain combines TRBV5-1 with TRBJ2-5; 12 bases are a match to TRBD2. The CDR3 extends over 16 amino acids. From germline, CDR1 is SGHRS and CDR2 YFSETQ. J lost 2 bases, V lost 2 bases, and 4 bases had no gene match. In DNA form, the CDR3 reads TGCGCCAGCAGCTTTGCCGGGACTAGCGGGCAAGAGACCCAGTACTTC. This encodes CASSFAGTSGQETQYF.

The chain joins TRBV7-9 to TRBJ2-1; TRBD2 matches 8 bases. Per the germline V gene, CDR1 is SEHNR and CDR2 is FQNEAQ (reference sequence). CDR3 length: 14 residues. The junction had 8 bases not matched to a gene; V was cut back by 6 bases and J by 7 bases. This CDR3 is CASSRAGAWNEQFF. In nucleotides, the CDR3 is TGTGCCAGCAGTCGAGCGGGAGCGTGGAATGAGCAGTTCTTC.

This chain joins TRBV7-2 and TRBJ2-3, with 9 bases aligning to TRBD2. V gave up 0 bases and J gave up 4 bases; unmatched junction bases: 5. The CDR3 length is 16 residues. CDR1 is SGHTA, CDR2 FQGNSA, per germline. CDR3 DNA: TGTGCCAGCAGCTTAGCTGGAGCGGGGGGCCCAGATACGCAGTATTTT. This sequence encodes CASSLAGAGGPDTQYF.

This chain connects TRBV7-9 to TRBJ1-5; weak D call: TRBD1 (6 bases). CDR1 and CDR2 (germline): SEHNR, FQNEAQ (reference sequence). The CDR3 runs 12 residues. V was cut by 7 bases and J by 9 bases, with 13 bases left in between. The CDR3 reads CASTFGGGPQHF. CDR3 sequence (DNA): TGTGCCAGCACCTTCGGAGGGGGGCCCCAGCATTTT.

This sequence joins TRBV18 and TRBJ2-7; 8 bases fit TRBD2. Trimming removed 8 bases from V and 1 base from J; junction bases left unmatched: 10. This CDR3 has 15 amino acids. Germline V lookup: CDR1 KGHSH, CDR2 LQKENI. The CDR3 here is CASRDRSGGSYEQYF. The CDR3 DNA reads as TGTGCCAGCAGAGACAGAAGCGGGGGTTCCTACGAGCAGTACTTC.

V gene TRBV18 combines with J gene TRBJ2-7; TRBD2 matches 9 bases. There are 14 residues in the CDR3. The germline gives CDR1 KGHSH, CDR2 LQKENI. The V and J ends lost 4 bases and 4 bases, in that order; junction bases with no gene match: 5. CDR3 protein: CASSRRTSEYEQYF. The CDR3 bases are TGTGCCAGCTCACGCCGGACTAGCGAATACGAGCAGTACTTC.

The chain employs TRBV7-8 and TRBJ2-7; D call uncertain. The germline V and J ends were trimmed by 5 bases and 3 bases, with 5 bases remaining between them. Germline V gene lookup returns CDR1 SGHVS and CDR2 FQNEAQ. The CDR3 covers 11 residues. CDR3 residues: CASSLYYEQYF. In DNA form, the CDR3 reads TGTGCCAGCAGCCTCTACTACGAGCAGTACTTC.

The chain recombines TRBV5-8 with TRBJ2-3; unclear D gene. This CDR3 spans 15 amino acids. Germline CDR1 is SGHTS and CDR2 is YDEGEE. Deletions cut 3 bases from V and 4 bases from J, with 15 bases between. Here the CDR3 reads CASSSPGSRADTQYF. The DNA of the CDR3 is TGTGCCAGCAGCTCACCCGGGTCAAGGGCAGATACGCAGTATTTT. Based on the CDR3 plus reference TRBV5-8 and TRBJ2-3, the full variable domain is EAGVTQSPTHLIKTRGQQATLRCSPISGHTSVYWYQQALGLGLQFLLWYDEGEERNRGNFPPRFSGRQFPNYSSELNVNALELEDSALYLCASSSPGSRADTQYFGPGTRLTVL.

This clone was picked up a small number of times. The chain is built from TRBV2 and TRBJ1-6, with 8 bases lining up with TRBD1. This CDR3 has 13 amino acids. Germline trimming cut 6 bases from V and 8 bases from J; bases unmatched to any gene: 3. Germline CDR1 reads SNHLY; CDR2 reads FYNNEI. CDR3 nucleotides: TGTGCCAGCAGGGTGACAGGGGATTCACCCCTCCACTTT. Translating it yields CASRVTGDSPLHF.

The rearrangement uses TRBV28 and TRBJ2-2; tentatively, D is TRBD1 or TRBD2 (6 bases each). Germline V gene data show CDR1 as MDHEN and CDR2 as SYDVKM. V was trimmed by 6 bases and J by 5 bases, leaving 16 bases between them. The CDR3 runs 15 residues. The CDR3 protein is CASRISEGGTGELFF. The CDR3, as DNA: TGTGCCAGCAGGATTAGTGAGGGGGGAACCGGGGAGCTGTTTTTT. Variable domain in full (rest from reference TRBV28 and TRBJ2-2): DVKVTQSSRYLVKRTGEKVFLECVQDMDHENMFWYRQDPGLGLRLIYFSYDVKMKEKGDIPEGYSVSREKKERFSLILESASTNQTSMYLCASRISEGGTGELFFGEGSRLTVL.

The chain employs TRBV18 and TRBJ2-4; 12 bases match TRBD2. The CDR3 is 18 amino acids. Germline CDR1 is KGHSH and CDR2 is LQKENI. The V gene end was trimmed by 6 bases and the J gene end by 8 bases; junction bases not matched to a gene: 17. The CDR3 reads CASSSRGTSGRSLDIQYF. CDR3 bases: TGTGCCAGCTCCTCTAGGGGGACTAGCGGGCGTTCCCTTGACATTCAGTACTTC.

This sequence joins TRBV15 and TRBJ1-6; D is unclear. CDR3 length: 15 residues. In germline, CDR1 is LNHNV, CDR2 YYDKDF (reference sequence). Deletions cut 3 bases from V and 9 bases from J, with 15 bases between. In nucleotides, the CDR3 is TGTGCCACCAGCAGGAGCCCTGGCCAAAGTTCACCCCTCCACTTT. Amino acids: CATSRSPGQSSPLHF.

The chain is built from TRBV15 and TRBJ1-4, with unresolved D. CDR1 and CDR2 from the germline V gene are LNHNV and YYDKDF (reference sequence). This CDR3 spans 15 amino acids. Trimming removed 6 bases from V and 0 bases from J, with 11 bases in between. CDR3 in DNA: TGTGCCACCAGTCCCTTCCCCCCAACTAATGAAAAACTGTTTTTT. Translation: CATSPFPPTNEKLFF.